These T cell receptor beta chains were read from a single sample in a study of cytomegalovirus exposure and HLA in healthy donors. Generated by immunoSEQ multiplex PCR, the TCRdb table keeps only in-frame clones and is missing some. The table includes about 130,000 clones, less than 90% detected once. The sequencing sample was made of PBMCs. The receptors stem from a man between 18 and 29 years old in good health and CMV-seropositive. Each CDR3 is given with its conserved first and last residue. D genes are given only for firm matches.

j_gene,d_gene,v_gene,CDR3aa
TRBJ2-6,NA,TRBV10-3,CAITASILISGANVLTF
TRBJ2-5,TRBD2,TRBV4-1,CASSYLAGGPRETQYF
TRBJ1-1,NA,TRBV6-5,CASSTNTEAFF
TRBJ2-7,NA,TRBV11-2,CASSLGLGSGYEQYF
TRBJ2-7,NA,TRBV28,CASSFEEEQYF
TRBJ1-6,NA,TRBV4-1,CASSQPLSGASSPLHF
TRBJ1-1,TRBD1,TRBV6-1,CASSVYRGNTEAFF
TRBJ1-2,TRBD1,TRBV5-5,CASSSIGDRAFYGYTF
TRBJ2-2,TRBD2,TRBV19,CASRLAGGLSGELFF
TRBJ2-3,TRBD2,TRBV7-3,CASSLGSGGVTDTQYF
TRBJ2-5,NA,TRBV2,CASSDRRGQTQYF
TRBJ1-4,TRBD1,TRBV7-8,CASSPPRGRWEKLFF
TRBJ2-7,NA,TRBV2,CASSGHEQYF
TRBJ2-5,TRBD2,TRBV2,CASSGTSFQETQYF
TRBJ1-1,NA,TRBV5-1,CASSTSGEPSPFF
TRBJ1-1,TRBD1,TRBV6-6,CASRRQGDTEAFF
TRBJ2-2,TRBD1,TRBV13,CASSWDRGRTGELFF
TRBJ2-5,NA,TRBV9,CASSVGSGQETQYF
TRBJ2-5,TRBD1,TRBV7-6,CASSWGKGGNQETQYF
TRBJ2-1,NA,TRBV6-6,CASGTISYNEQFF
TRBJ2-2,NA,TRBV13,CASRAGTGELFF
TRBJ2-2,TRBD2,TRBV6-1,CASIPTSGATGELFF
TRBJ1-4,NA,TRBV6-1,CASRFREGEKLFF
TRBJ1-5,TRBD1,TRBV2,CASNRDRGILSNQPQHF
TRBJ2-1,TRBD2,TRBV28,CASSRPGLLAEDLTYNEQFF
TRBJ1-2,NA,TRBV7-6,CASSLSRGARSDGYTF
TRBJ2-7,NA,TRBV9,CACSPGVYVGAYEQYF
TRBJ1-2,NA,TRBV6-5,CASGGTYGYTF
TRBJ1-1,NA,TRBV28,CASSFGRMNTEAFF
TRBJ1-3,TRBD1,TRBV19,CASSKGGQGVNTIYF
TRBJ2-1,TRBD1,TRBV4-1,CASSRQGALDEQFF
TRBJ2-7,NA,TRBV30,CAWSVLGDILDEQYF
TRBJ1-2,TRBD1,TRBV18,CASYRDRVFGRDGYTF
TRBJ1-1,TRBD1,TRBV11-1,CASSQGTGGATEAFF
TRBJ2-5,TRBD1,TRBV7-9,CASRLTGHGTQYF
TRBJ1-2,NA,TRBV6-6,CASTPRPAGVNGYTF
TRBJ2-7,NA,TRBV5-1,CASFGESSYEQYF
TRBJ1-4,NA,TRBV11-2,CASSLGGSEKLFF
TRBJ2-7,NA,TRBV5-4,CASSNPRGWPADEQYF
TRBJ1-6,NA,TRBV7-2,CASSLTGKSPLHF